The rows below give T cell receptor beta chains drawn from one sample of a study of shared clonotypes between healthy human individuals. TCRdb's copy holds only in-frame clones and misses some; the assay was immunoSEQ multiplex PCR. Counted here are more than 2 million clones, about 95% occurring once; the ten biggest clones make up 0.1% to 0.15%. Material: naive CD4+ T cells sorted from blood. The receptors were sampled from a man aged 18 to 30 in good health. Each CDR3 is given with its conserved first and last residue. D genes are given only for firm matches. Clone size is given for some rows only: seen once, a few or many times, or a class if the clone is expanded.

clone_size	v_call	j_call	d_call	cdr3_aa	cdr3_nt
.	TRBV4-1	TRBJ1-5	.	CASSLTDSSNQPQHF	TGCGCCAGCAGCCTGACAGACAGTAGCAATCAGCCCCAGCATTTT
.	TRBV11-2	TRBJ1-1	.	CASSSRGNTEAFF	TGTGCCAGCAGCTCGCGAGGGAACACTGAAGCTTTCTTT
.	TRBV27	TRBJ2-7	TRBD1	CASSWAAGTGSSYEQYF	TGTGCCAGCAGTTGGGCCGCTGGGACAGGGAGTTCCTACGAGCAGTACTTC
.	TRBV28	TRBJ1-1	TRBD1	CASRRQGKNTEAFF	TGTGCCAGCAGGAGACAGGGGAAGAACACTGAAGCTTTCTTT
.	TRBV14	TRBJ1-2	.	CASSQFPSWGPLTYGYTF	TGTGCCAGCAGCCAATTTCCCTCTTGGGGACCTTTGACTTATGGCTACACCTTC
.	TRBV19	TRBJ1-2	.	CASSPDSNYGYTF	TGTGCCAGTAGTCCTGACAGTAACTATGGCTACACCTTC
once	TRBV27	TRBJ2-7	TRBD2	CASRRIAGEYYEQYF	TGTGCCAGCAGGCGTATAGCGGGGGAATACTACGAGCAGTACTTC
.	TRBV19	TRBJ1-1	.	CASSLTRGRGTEAFF	TGTGCCAGTAGTCTTACACGGGGCCGGGGCACTGAAGCTTTCTTT
.	TRBV9	TRBJ2-3	TRBD2	CASSVGEGLRTDTQYF	TGTGCCAGCAGCGTTGGGGAGGGGCTCCGCACAGATACGCAGTATTTT
.	TRBV20-1	TRBJ1-2	.	CSARPDYGYTF	TGCAGTGCTAGACCCGACTATGGCTACACCTTC
.	TRBV4-1	TRBJ1-4	.	CASSGGGRGSGLGNEKLFF	TGCGCCAGCAGCGGGGGGGGCAGGGGTAGTGGGTTAGGTAATGAAAAACTGTTTTTT
.	TRBV27	TRBJ2-7	.	CASSIDRNTYEQYF	TGTGCCAGCAGTATTGACAGGAATACCTACGAGCAGTACTTC
.	TRBV5-1	TRBJ2-7	.	CASSLGTDPYEQYF	TGCGCCAGCAGCTTGGGAACAGATCCCTACGAGCAGTACTTC
.	TRBV10-1	TRBJ2-2	.	CASRENTGELFF	TGCGCCAGCAGGGAGAACACCGGGGAGCTGTTTTTT
once	TRBV30	TRBJ2-3	.	CAWSIGLLGPDTQYF	TGTGCCTGGAGCATTGGACTTCTAGGGCCAGATACGCAGTATTTT
.	TRBV7-9	TRBJ2-7	TRBD1	CASSPQGTGVVEQYF	TGTGCCAGCAGCCCACAAGGGACAGGGGTAGTAGAGCAGTACTTC
few	TRBV7-9	TRBJ2-6	.	CASSLDVESNPPFF	TGTGCCAGCAGCTTAGACGTCGAATCGAACCCGCCCTTTTTC
.	TRBV15	TRBJ2-3	.	CATSRDRQGADTQYF	TGTGCCACCAGCAGAGATCGCCAGGGTGCAGATACGCAGTATTTT
.	TRBV5-5	TRBJ1-4	TRBD1	CASSRTGGGEKLFF	TGTGCCAGCAGTCGGACAGGGGGCGGTGAAAAACTGTTTTTT
.	TRBV6-1	TRBJ1-3	.	CASSVSGNTIYF	TGTGCCAGCAGTGTATCTGGAAACACCATATATTTT
.	TRBV4-1	TRBJ2-5	.	CASSQDGSGREETQYF	TGCGCCAGCAGCCAAGATGGCAGCGGACGCGAAGAGACCCAGTACTTC
.	TRBV6-5	TRBJ2-1	.	CASSQGLKSYNEQFF	TGTGCCAGCAGTCAGGGTTTAAAGAGCTACAATGAGCAGTTCTTC
few	TRBV7-9	TRBJ2-5	TRBD2	CASSARLAEQETQYF	TGTGCCAGCAGCGCACGACTAGCGGAGCAAGAGACCCAGTACTTC
.	TRBV7-3	TRBJ2-1	TRBD2	CASSPGVAGDEQFF	TGTGCCAGCAGTCCCGGGGTAGCGGGGGATGAGCAGTTCTTC
.	TRBV19	TRBJ1-5	.	CASSVPNQPQHF	TGTGCCAGTAGTGTCCCTAATCAGCCCCAGCATTTT
.	TRBV6-5	TRBJ1-2	.	CASSNTANYGYTF	TGTGCCAGCAGCAATACAGCTAACTATGGCTACACCTTC
.	TRBV5-6	TRBJ2-2	.	CASSVRGTGELFF	TGTGCCAGCAGCGTTAGAGGAACCGGGGAGCTGTTTTTT
.	TRBV10-3	TRBJ1-3	.	CAISESGALGQNTIYF	TGTGCCATCAGTGAGAGCGGGGCCTTAGGACAGAACACCATATATTTT
.	TRBV5-6	TRBJ2-1	TRBD2	CASSSGTSGYNEQFF	TGTGCCAGCAGCTCCGGGACTAGCGGCTACAATGAGCAGTTCTTC
.	TRBV6-4	TRBJ2-7	.	CASSDQGGHEQYF	TGTGCCAGCAGTGACCAGGGCGGCCACGAGCAGTACTTC
.	TRBV7-2	TRBJ2-7	TRBD1	CASSLEGDLRGPNEQYF	TGTGCCAGCAGCTTAGAGGGAGATCTGAGGGGGCCTAACGAGCAGTACTTC
once	TRBV5-1	TRBJ1-6	.	CASSGRPGGSYNSPLHF	TGCGCCAGCAGCGGACGACCCGGAGGGTCCTATAATTCACCCCTCCACTTT
.	TRBV28	TRBJ1-2	TRBD1	CASSLFLGQGNGYTF	TGTGCCAGCAGTTTATTCCTCGGACAGGGGAATGGCTACACCTTC
.	TRBV5-1	TRBJ1-1	TRBD1	CASSGGTGHEAFF	TGCGCCAGCAGCGGCGGGACAGGGCATGAAGCTTTCTTT
.	TRBV28	TRBJ1-1	.	CASSWTAMNTEAFF	TGTGCCAGCAGTTGGACAGCTATGAACACTGAAGCTTTCTTT
.	TRBV19	TRBJ2-3	TRBD2	CASSITSGGLDTQYF	TGTGCCAGTAGTATAACTAGCGGGGGTTTAGATACGCAGTATTTT
.	TRBV27	TRBJ1-5	.	CASRGRSGWNQPQHF	TGTGCCAGCCGGGGGCGAAGTGGCTGGAATCAGCCCCAGCATTTT
.	TRBV5-1	TRBJ1-2	TRBD1	CASTVTGTRGSYGYTF	TGCGCCAGCACCGTGACAGGGACGAGGGGGAGCTATGGCTACACCTTC
.	TRBV9	TRBJ1-6	TRBD1	CASSVDPGTVNSPLHF	TGTGCCAGCAGCGTAGACCCTGGGACAGTTAATTCACCCCTCCACTTT
few	TRBV7-6	TRBJ1-3	TRBD1	CASTPGTAGNTIYF	TGTGCCAGCACCCCCGGGACAGCCGGAAACACCATATATTTT
.	TRBV7-8	TRBJ1-1	TRBD1	CASSFPGQGAFF	TGTGCCAGCAGCTTCCCGGGACAGGGCGCTTTCTTT
.	TRBV28	TRBJ1-2	TRBD1	CASSGQGIGYGYTF	TGTGCCAGCAGCGGACAGGGAATAGGCTATGGCTACACCTTC
.	TRBV19	TRBJ1-5	TRBD1	CASSIGRDRENSNQPQHF	TGTGCCAGTAGTATAGGCCGGGACAGGGAGAATAGCAATCAGCCCCAGCATTTT
.	TRBV6-5	TRBJ2-3	TRBD2	CASSYAGLAVKDTQYF	TGTGCCAGCAGTTACGCGGGACTAGCGGTGAAGGATACGCAGTATTTT
many	TRBV2	TRBJ2-7	.	CASWRGPTYEQYF	TGTGCCAGCTGGAGGGGGCCGACCTACGAGCAGTACTTC
.	TRBV7-2	TRBJ2-2	.	CASSGYTGELFF	TGTGCCAGCAGCGGGTACACCGGGGAGCTGTTTTTT
.	TRBV7-9	TRBJ2-1	.	CASSLEGEQFF	TGTGCCAGCAGCTTAGAGGGGGAGCAGTTCTTC
.	TRBV5-4	TRBJ2-1	.	CASSLEVGQSSYNEQFF	TGTGCCAGCAGCTTGGAAGTTGGGCAGAGCTCCTACAATGAGCAGTTCTTC
.	TRBV7-2	TRBJ2-3	TRBD2	CASSQLAGGGDTQYF	TGTGCCAGCAGCCAACTAGCGGGAGGGGGAGATACGCAGTATTTT
.	TRBV5-6	TRBJ1-6	.	CASRYRAFYNSPLHF	TGTGCCAGCAGGTACAGGGCTTTCTATAATTCACCCCTCCACTTT
.	TRBV30	TRBJ1-5	.	CAWEGSSNQPQHF	TGTGCCTGGGAAGGGTCTAGCAATCAGCCCCAGCATTTT